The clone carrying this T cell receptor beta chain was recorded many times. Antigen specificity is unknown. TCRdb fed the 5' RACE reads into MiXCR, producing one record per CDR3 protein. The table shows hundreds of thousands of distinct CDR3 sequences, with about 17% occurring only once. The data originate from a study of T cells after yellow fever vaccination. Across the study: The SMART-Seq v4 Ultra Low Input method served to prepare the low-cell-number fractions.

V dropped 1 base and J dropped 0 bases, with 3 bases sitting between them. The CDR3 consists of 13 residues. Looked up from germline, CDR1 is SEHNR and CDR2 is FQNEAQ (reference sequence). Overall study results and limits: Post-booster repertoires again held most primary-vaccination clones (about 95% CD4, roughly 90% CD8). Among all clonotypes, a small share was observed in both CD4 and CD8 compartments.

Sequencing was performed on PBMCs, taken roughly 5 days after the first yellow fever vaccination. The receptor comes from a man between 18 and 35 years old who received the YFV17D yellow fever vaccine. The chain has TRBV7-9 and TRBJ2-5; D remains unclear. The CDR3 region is CASSLGDQETQYF. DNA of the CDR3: TGTGCCAGCAGCTTAGGGGACCAAGAGACCCAGTACTTC.